These T cell receptor beta chains were read from a single sample in a study of OX40 agonist ivuxolimab in advanced cancers. Produced via immunoSEQ multiplex PCR; TCRdb's table is partial and in-frame only. The sample includes tens of thousands of clones, around 87% seen only once; the top ten take around 3.4%. The source was CD4+ or CD8+ T cells sorted from blood, collected in a trial of the OX40 agonist ivuxolimab. The receptors were sampled from an adult with an advanced solid tumor such as melanoma, head and neck, liver or kidney cancer. Each CDR3 is given with its conserved first and last residue. The D gene is left open where the match is weak. Some rows mark clone size as missing; the rest say once, few, many or name a class of expanded clone.

d_gene: .; v_gene: TRBV6-6; j_gene: TRBJ2-7; abundance: .; CDR3aa: CASRTARVTYEQYF; CDR3nt: TGTGCCAGCAGGACTGCTAGGGTAACCTACGAGCAGTACTTC
d_gene: .; v_gene: TRBV19; j_gene: TRBJ1-4; abundance: .; CDR3aa: CASSRGRKSLTNEKLFF; CDR3nt: TGTGCCAGTAGTAGAGGACGGAAGTCTTTGACTAATGAAAAACTGTTTTTT
d_gene: TRBD1; v_gene: TRBV30; j_gene: TRBJ1-6; abundance: .; CDR3aa: CASRPGQGRSPLHF; CDR3nt: TGTGCCTCCCGCCCGGGACAGGGCAGGTCACCCCTCCACTTT
d_gene: .; v_gene: TRBV7-2; j_gene: TRBJ2-3; abundance: .; CDR3aa: CASSRGGAGDTQYF; CDR3nt: TGTGCCAGCAGCCGGGGTGGGGCGGGAGATACGCAGTATTTT
d_gene: TRBD2; v_gene: TRBV19; j_gene: TRBJ2-1; abundance: .; CDR3aa: CATTRGGSSYNEQFF; CDR3nt: TGTGCCACCACTAGGGGCGGGAGCTCCTACAATGAGCAGTTCTTC
d_gene: .; v_gene: TRBV14; j_gene: TRBJ2-7; abundance: .; CDR3aa: CASSQVVQPDYEQYF; CDR3nt: TGTGCCAGCAGCCAAGTGGTCCAACCGGACTACGAGCAGTACTTC
d_gene: TRBD2; v_gene: TRBV4-2; j_gene: TRBJ2-1; abundance: .; CDR3aa: CASSQDVLAGADEQFF; CDR3nt: TGTGCCAGCAGCCAAGATGTACTAGCGGGAGCAGATGAGCAGTTCTTC
d_gene: TRBD2; v_gene: TRBV28; j_gene: TRBJ2-7; abundance: .; CDR3aa: CASSPREAGGVEEQYF; CDR3nt: TGTGCCAGCAGTCCCCGAGAAGCGGGAGGGGTAGAGGAGCAGTACTTC
d_gene: TRBD1; v_gene: TRBV7-6; j_gene: TRBJ1-1; abundance: .; CDR3aa: CASSLGRQGVNTEAFF; CDR3nt: TGTGCCAGCAGCTTAGGGCGACAGGGAGTGAACACTGAAGCTTTCTTT
d_gene: .; v_gene: TRBV7-9; j_gene: TRBJ2-3; abundance: .; CDR3aa: CASSLIGRTTDTQYF; CDR3nt: TGTGCCAGCAGTCTCATCGGCAGAACCACAGATACGCAGTATTTT
d_gene: .; v_gene: TRBV7-8; j_gene: TRBJ2-1; abundance: .; CDR3aa: CASSLGRHRAYNEQFF; CDR3nt: TGTGCCAGCAGCTTAGGAAGGCATCGGGCCTACAATGAGCAGTTCTTC
d_gene: TRBD2; v_gene: TRBV11-1; j_gene: TRBJ2-5; abundance: .; CDR3aa: CASSQSGGLETQYF; CDR3nt: TGTGCCAGCAGTCAAAGCGGGGGGCTAGAGACCCAGTACTTC
d_gene: .; v_gene: TRBV7-9; j_gene: TRBJ2-7; abundance: once; CDR3aa: CASSSRARGDYEQYF; CDR3nt: TGTGCCAGCAGCTCCCGCGCCAGGGGCGACTACGAGCAGTACTTC
d_gene: .; v_gene: TRBV27; j_gene: TRBJ2-1; abundance: .; CDR3aa: CASSQAGPYNEQFF; CDR3nt: TGTGCCAGCAGCCAAGCGGGCCCCTACAATGAGCAGTTCTTC
d_gene: .; v_gene: TRBV7-2; j_gene: TRBJ2-1; abundance: .; CDR3aa: CASSLAGEQFF; CDR3nt: TGTGCCAGCAGCTTAGCTGGGGAGCAGTTCTTC
d_gene: TRBD2; v_gene: TRBV18; j_gene: TRBJ2-7; abundance: .; CDR3aa: CASSPSGLATIYEQYF; CDR3nt: TGTGCCAGCTCACCCTCGGGACTAGCGACGATCTACGAGCAGTACTTC
d_gene: .; v_gene: TRBV11-3; j_gene: TRBJ1-1; abundance: .; CDR3aa: CASSPGGWGSTLGTEAFF; CDR3nt: TGTGCCAGCAGCCCGGGGGGTTGGGGCAGTACCTTGGGCACTGAAGCTTTCTTT
d_gene: .; v_gene: TRBV21-1; j_gene: TRBJ2-6; abundance: .; CDR3aa: CASSKDPSGANVLTF; CDR3nt: TGTGCCAGCAGCAAAGACCCCTCTGGGGCCAACGTCCTGACTTTC
d_gene: TRBD1; v_gene: TRBV6-5; j_gene: TRBJ2-7; abundance: .; CDR3aa: CASSYGQGGEQYF; CDR3nt: TGTGCCAGCAGTTACGGACAGGGCGGCGAGCAGTACTTC
d_gene: TRBD2; v_gene: TRBV10-1; j_gene: TRBJ2-1; abundance: once; CDR3aa: CASSESTSGRMFF; CDR3nt: TGCGCCAGCAGTGAGTCGACTAGCGGGAGAATGTTCTTC